These 24 T cell receptor beta chains originate from one sample sequenced in a study of shared clonotypes between healthy human individuals. The repertoire was sequenced with immunoSEQ multiplex PCR; TCRdb's copy has only in-frame clones and lacks some. Of around 980,000 clones in the sample, around 78% were seen once. Material: memory CD4+ T cells from PBMCs. Subset: CD45RA-negative fraction. The receptors were sampled from a man between 18 and 29 years old in good health. Some clones in this sample may be carry-over from other donors' samples.

The CDR3 region is CASSEGPGLAAYEQYF. CDR3 coding DNA: TGTGCCAGCAGTGAGGGTCCGGGACTAGCAGCCTACGAGCAGTACTTC. V usage is TRBV6-4 and J usage is TRBJ2-7, with 9 bases identical to TRBD2. Germline V CDR1 and CDR2: MRHNA, SNTAGT. V dropped 3 bases and J dropped 2; count of bases not matched to a gene: 8. The CDR3 runs 16 residues.

This clone was seen just once. The chain couples TRBV15 to TRBJ1-4; tentative D call: TRBD1 (5 bases). The CDR3 runs to 14 residues. Trimming stripped 3 bases from V and 14 bases from J, with 19 bases between. CDR1 LNHNV and CDR2 YYDKDF come from the germline V gene (reference sequence). CDR3 amino acids: CATSSHRDALGLFF. Here the CDR3 DNA reads TGTGCCACCAGCAGCCACCGGGACGCCTTGGGGCTGTTTTTT.

The chain uses TRBV28 and TRBJ2-7; D is ambiguous. V gave up 5 bases and J gave up 3 bases, with 20 bases separating them. CDR1 MDHEN and CDR2 SYDVKM come from the germline V gene. The CDR3 has 16 residues. CDR3 loop: CASSPTPVGSIYEQYF. In DNA, the CDR3 is TGTGCCAGCAGTCCCACCCCGGTGGGGTCTATCTACGAGCAGTACTTC.

This clone was recorded a few times. V is TRBV5-8 and J is TRBJ1-5; no clear D gene. This CDR3 spans 18 amino acids. V shed 4 bases and J shed 2 bases, with 22 bases lying between them. Per the germline V gene, CDR1 is SGHTS and CDR2 is YDEGEE. The CDR3 sequence is CASSPIGGDGLGNQPQHF. The CDR3 DNA follows: TGTGCCAGCAGCCCGATTGGAGGAGACGGCCTTGGCAATCAGCCCCAGCATTTT.

The chain links TRBV7-2 to TRBJ2-1; maybe TRBD2 (6 bases). Germline V gives CDR1 SGHTA, CDR2 FQGNSA. Trimming removed 4 bases at V and 1 base at J, with 11 bases between. The CDR3 spans 15 residues. CDR3 sequence reads: CASSSIAVSYNEQFF. The DNA of the CDR3 is TGTGCCAGCAGCTCTATAGCGGTTTCCTACAATGAGCAGTTCTTC.

This chain links TRBV5-1 with TRBJ2-2; D gene uncertain. The CDR3 spans 14 residues. V lost 0 bases and J lost 6, with 9 bases in between. Per germline, CDR1 SGHRS and CDR2 YFSETQ. CDR3 residues: CASSLGVGPGELFF. CDR3 sequence (DNA): TGCGCCAGCAGCTTGGGCGTCGGTCCCGGGGAGCTGTTTTTT.

The chain recombines TRBV5-4 with TRBJ2-3, with TRBD2 identical over 14 bases. This CDR3 has 16 residues. The J segment lost 3 bases and the V segment lost 4 bases, leaving 4 bases of the junction unmatched. Germline loops: CDR1 SGHNT, CDR2 YYREEE (reference sequence). CDR3: CASSTGLAGGTDTQYF. The CDR3 DNA reads TGTGCCAGCAGCACCGGACTAGCGGGGGGAACAGATACGCAGTATTTT.

V is TRBV5-5 and J is TRBJ2-5, with D perhaps TRBD1 (5 bases). The CDR3 length is 14 residues. CDR1 is SGHKS, CDR2 YYEKEE, per germline (reference sequence). The germline V and J ends were trimmed by 0 bases and 5 bases, with 11 bases remaining between them. The CDR3 loop reads CASSLVDNRETQYF. The CDR3 DNA is TGTGCCAGCAGCTTGGTGGATAACAGGGAGACCCAGTACTTC.

J is TRBJ1-4 and V is TRBV14; tentatively, D is TRBD1 (5 bases). The CDR3 loop spans 16 amino acids. Germline V gives CDR1 SGHDN, CDR2 FVKESK. V lost 5 bases and J lost 5, with 18 bases in between. The CDR3 coding sequence is TGTGCCAGCAGCTCCCATAGGGGAGTCTTAAATGAAAAACTGTTTTTT. Its translation is CASSSHRGVLNEKLFF.

This chain links TRBV28 with TRBJ2-3, with D unclear. Germline V lookup: CDR1 MDHEN, CDR2 SYDVKM. This CDR3 contains 13 residues. With 6 bases removed from V and 2 bases from J, the gap between germline ends came to 9 bases. CDR3 region: CASRNQDTDTQYF. CDR3 coding DNA: TGTGCCAGCAGGAATCAGGACACAGATACGCAGTATTTT.

The chain carries TRBV6-5 and TRBJ2-2, with TRBD2 matching over 8 bases. CDR1 is MNHEY, CDR2 SVGAGI, per germline. The CDR3 is 15 amino acids. V shed 6 bases and J 6 bases; nucleotides not matched to a gene: 9. CDR3 coding DNA: TGTGCCAGCAGCTCCTTCTCAGCGGGAGCCGGGGAGCTGTTTTTT. This codes for CASSSFSAGAGELFF.

This chain uses TRBV12-5 with TRBJ2-3; 14 nucleotides match TRBD2. Germline V CDR1 and CDR2: LGHNT, FRNRAP. The CDR3 is 16 amino acids. Trimming removed 5 bases from V and 4 bases from J; junction bases left unmatched: 5. The CDR3 sequence: CASGPGTSGSSDTQYF. In DNA form, the CDR3 reads TGTGCTAGTGGTCCCGGGACTAGCGGGAGTTCAGATACGCAGTATTTT.

J is TRBJ1-1 and V is TRBV7-9, with D hard to call. Germline CDR1 SEHNR, CDR2 FQNEAQ (reference sequence). This CDR3 region has 14 residues. V was cut by 5 bases and J by 4 bases, with 14 bases left in between. CDR3 region: CASSHDAFGTEAFF. In DNA form, the CDR3 reads TGTGCCAGCAGCCACGATGCCTTTGGCACTGAAGCTTTCTTT.

In DNA, the CDR3 is TGTGCCAGCAGTTACTCGAGGGTTGTGGGCGACGGGGAGCTGTTTTTT. This encodes CASSYSRVVGDGELFF. J is TRBJ2-2 and V is TRBV6-5; D possibly corresponds to TRBD2 (5 bases). The CDR3 loop spans 16 amino acids. Trimming cost V 0 bases and J 7 bases, with 15 bases left between them. Germline V gene sequence: CDR1 MNHEY, CDR2 SVGAGI.

A note on this clone: The sample carries other DNA sequences with the same CDR3. The V and J genes are TRBV30 and TRBJ2-1; D possibly corresponds to TRBD2 (6 bases). Germline CDR1 is GTSNPN and CDR2 is SVGIG (reference sequence). The CDR3 sequence is 13 residues long. V lost 0 bases, J lost 5 bases, and 8 bases lay in between. The CDR3 DNA sequence: TGTGCCTGGAGTGTGAGGAGGGACAATGAGCAGTTCTTC. Protein product: CAWSVRRDNEQFF.

This clone has just a few counts. The V and J genes are TRBV5-5 and TRBJ2-6; D perhaps matches TRBD2 (6 bases). The CDR3 length is 18 residues. The germline gives CDR1 SGHKS, CDR2 YYEKEE (reference sequence). V was clipped by 4 bases and J by 0 bases, with 17 bases between them. This chain's CDR3 is CASSPIPGLSSGANVLTF. CDR3 in DNA: TGTGCCAGCAGCCCTATTCCGGGACTTAGCTCTGGGGCCAACGTCCTGACTTTC.

The chain uses TRBV6-5 and TRBJ2-1; D unclear. V lost 4 bases and J 8 bases, leaving 15 bases between the germline ends. CDR3 length: 14 amino acids. CDR1 MNHEY and CDR2 SVGAGI come from the germline V gene. This chain's CDR3 is CASSLRSPPDEQFF. CDR3 coding DNA: TGTGCCAGCAGTTTAAGGTCACCACCGGATGAGCAGTTCTTC.

J is TRBJ2-3 and V is TRBV7-2; no definite D call. Trimming cost V 4 bases and J 2 bases, with 16 bases left between them. This CDR3 is 16 amino acids long. Germline CDR1 reads SGHTA; CDR2 reads FQGNSA. CDR3 DNA sequence: TGTGCCAGCAGCTCGCGATGGTGGGAACACACAGATACGCAGTATTTT. This translates into CASSSRWWEHTDTQYF.

The chain links TRBV4-1 to TRBJ2-7; D remains unclear. Between the trimmed V and J ends, which lost 0 bases and 3 bases, there was a span of 18 bases. The CDR3 consists of 17 residues. Germline V CDR1 and CDR2: MGHRA, YSYEKL. CDR3 sequence (DNA): TGCGCCAGCAGCCAAGATGCCTACCCTGACACCTTCTACGAGCAGTACTTC. This encodes CASSQDAYPDTFYEQYF.

The V gene is TRBV19, the J gene TRBJ2-1; no definite D call. Between the trimmed V and J ends, which lost 5 bases and 0 bases, there was a span of 11 bases. The CDR3 length is 15 residues. Germline lookup yields CDR1 LNHDA and CDR2 SQIVND (reference sequence). In DNA form, the CDR3 reads TGTGCCAGTAGTCATTTCGCGGTCTCCTACAATGAGCAGTTCTTC. Residues: CASSHFAVSYNEQFF.

This clone showed up just a few times. The chain links TRBV10-2 to TRBJ1-5; D unclear. CDR1 and CDR2 from the germline V gene are WSHSY and SAAADI. The CDR3 is made up of 16 amino acids. The V end lost 1 base, the J end lost 3 bases, and 13 bases lay between the germline ends. The CDR3 DNA sequence: TGCGCCAGCAGTGAGTGGTCGGGTCCGGCCAATCAGCCCCAGCATTTT. As protein: CASSEWSGPANQPQHF.

The gene calls are TRBV10-1 and TRBJ2-1, with D possibly matching TRBD2 (6 bases). From germline, CDR1 is WNHNN and CDR2 SYGVQD (reference sequence). The CDR3 totals 12 residues. Trimming stripped 8 bases from V and 4 bases from J, with 9 bases between. The CDR3 is CASGRTYNEQFF. In DNA, the CDR3 is TGCGCCAGCGGGAGGACATACAATGAGCAGTTCTTC.

This clone was recorded many times. Given a much more abundant clone one base away, this may be a read error. This CDR3 is also generated by other DNA sequences in the sample. The CDR3 loop is CAWSVVGNTIYF. The CDR3 DNA reads TGTGCCTGGAGTGTAGTCGGGAACACCATATATTTT. The chain is built from TRBV30 and TRBJ1-3; D unresolved. This CDR3 is built from 12 residues. Trimming cost V 0 bases and J 7 bases, with 7 bases left between them. Per germline, CDR1 GTSNPN and CDR2 SVGIG (reference sequence).

The V gene is TRBV27, the J gene TRBJ2-5; D gene ambiguous. V was trimmed by 4 bases and J by 4 bases, leaving 19 bases between them. The length of the CDR3 is 16 residues. Germline V CDR1 and CDR2: MNHEY, SMNVEV (reference sequence). CDR3: CASSYRPGLLSETQYF. The CDR3 DNA follows: TGTGCCAGCAGTTATCGGCCTGGTCTTCTGTCAGAGACCCAGTACTTC.